A selection of T cell receptor beta chains follows, all from one sample in a study of CD4 T cell repertoires in COVID-19. Sequenced by immunoSEQ multiplex PCR; TCRdb stores in-frame clones only, minus some. The sample contains 20,000 to 30,000 clones, approximately 93% of which appear only once. The sequenced sample was circulating follicular helper CD4+ T cells (cTfh) from blood, obtained before the COVID-19 pandemic. The receptors come from a human donor who had COVID-19. The CDR3 runs from the conserved cysteine through the conserved F or W. A D gene is named only where the DNA matches it firmly.

d_gene	v_gene	CDR3aa
TRBD2	TRBV5-6	CASSSPGLAADTQYF
TRBD1	TRBV6-1	CASSGDSPNSPLHF
-	TRBV6-1	CASTPVEGANYGYTF
-	TRBV30	CAWTESLGQQETQYF
-	TRBV28	CASSWGRREAFF
-	TRBV6-1	CASSEQVNTEAFF
TRBD1	TRBV6-5	CASSYGQGEVGTEAFF
-	TRBV11-1	CASSVGQRLNTEAFF
-	TRBV5-1	CASSMAGAGNTIYF
-	TRBV11-2	CASSLLFPGNQETQYF
TRBD1	TRBV11-2	CASSRWEGTGREAFF
TRBD2	TRBV5-4	CASSFLAGGSGANVLTF
TRBD2	TRBV18	CASLPFGDLTGRNEQFF
TRBD1	TRBV18	CASSPQGARLAFF
TRBD1	TRBV28	CASSVTGTGLSGGNQPQHF
TRBD2	TRBV2	CASSEGLAGGELFF
TRBD2	TRBV6-4	CASSEWGRASYEQYF
-	TRBV7-3	CASRSGLSYEQYF
-	TRBV5-1	CASSPSRTAGNTIYF
-	TRBV7-3	CASSPPSEAKGNQPQHF
-	TRBV6-1	CASSTPPPGNEQYF
-	TRBV14	CATPDPGNEQFF
TRBD2	TRBV13	CASSLKLADPYNEQFF
-	TRBV6-6	CASSSGGNTIYF